The next 31 T cell receptor beta chains were all read from a single sample in a study of blood T cell repertoires in COVID-19. TCRdb's table, derived via immunoSEQ multiplex PCR, lists solely in-frame clones and lacks some. The table shows around 200,000 clones, with more than 80% occurring only once. The sequencing sample was made of peripheral blood. The receptors derive from a woman aged 25 to 45 with COVID-19, enrolled during active disease.

The gene calls are TRBV12-3 or TRBV12-4 and TRBJ1-1; tentatively, D is TRBD1 (6 bases). CDR3 length equals 13 residues. With 7 bases removed from V and 5 bases from J, the gap between germline ends came to 14 bases. CDR3 sequence: CASTNSRGTEAFF. The CDR3 DNA sequence: TGTGCCAGCACCAACAGTAGGGGGACTGAAGCTTTCTTT.

This sequence joins TRBV2 and TRBJ1-4, with a weak D call TRBD1 (5 bases). The CDR3 covers 16 residues. Germline V gene data show CDR1 as SNHLY and CDR2 as FYNNEI. Deletions cut 5 bases from V and 5 bases from J, with 18 bases between. The CDR3 sequence: CASSRRDASKNEKLFF. CDR3 nucleotides: TGTGCCAGCAGTCGCAGGGATGCATCGAAGAATGAAAAACTGTTTTTT.

V gene TRBV19 combines with J gene TRBJ1-2, with D possibly being TRBD1 (5 bases). The V gene lost 3 bases and the J gene lost 6 bases, with 11 bases spanning the gap. Looked up from germline, CDR1 is LNHDA and CDR2 is SQIVND (reference sequence). This CDR3 is built from 13 residues. The CDR3 DNA reads TGTGCCAGTAGTATCGGGGGGAAGAATGGCTACACCTTC. Its translation is CASSIGGKNGYTF. Looking up the rest from reference TRBV19 and TRBJ1-2 gives the full variable domain: DGGITQSPKYLFRKEGQNVTLSCEQNLNHDAMYWYRQDPGQGLRLIYYSQIVNDFQKGDIAEGYSVSREKKESFPLTVTSAQKNPTAFYLCASSIGGKNGYTFGSGTRLTVV.

The DNA of the CDR3 is TGTGCCAGCAGCTTAACCTACGCCGGTGAAGCTTTCTTT. Translation gives CASSLTYAGEAFF. The V and J genes are TRBV7-9 and TRBJ1-1; no reliable D call. Germline assignment: CDR1 SEHNR and CDR2 FQNEAQ (reference sequence). The CDR3 sequence is 13 residues long. Trimming stripped 2 bases from V and 7 bases from J, with 11 bases between.

This chain links TRBV28 with TRBJ2-2; the match to TRBD2 covers 8 bases. Per germline, CDR1 MDHEN and CDR2 SYDVKM. The CDR3 consists of 16 residues. The J segment lost 7 bases and the V segment lost 1 base, leaving 8 bases of the junction unmatched. CDR3 loop: CASSLLFRGGVGELFF. CDR3 bases: TGTGCCAGCAGTTTATTATTCCGGGGGGGCGTCGGGGAGCTGTTTTTT.

The J gene is TRBJ2-2, the V gene TRBV5-4; possible D gene TRBD2, 7 bases. V was trimmed by 1 base and J by 2 bases, leaving 12 bases between them. The CDR3 sequence is 16 residues long. CDR1 and CDR2 (germline): SGHNT, YYREEE (reference sequence). The chain's CDR3 is CASSLTGGANTGELFF. Written as DNA, the CDR3 is TGTGCCAGCAGCTTGACGGGGGGCGCTAACACCGGGGAGCTGTTTTTT.

The rearrangement uses TRBV11-2 and TRBJ2-7; D is perhaps TRBD1 (6 bases). The CDR3 consists of 17 residues. Germline V gene sequence: CDR1 SGHAT, CDR2 FQNNGV. The V end lost 1 base, the J end lost 0 bases, and 16 bases lay between the germline ends. The CDR3: CASSLGRRTVFSYEQYF. CDR3 coding DNA: TGTGCCAGCAGCTTAGGGAGGAGGACAGTCTTCTCCTACGAGCAGTACTTC. The whole variable domain, filled in from reference TRBV11-2 and TRBJ2-7, reads EAGVAQSPRYKIIEKRQSVAFWCNPISGHATLYWYQQILGQGPKLLIQFQNNGVVDDSQLPKDRFSAERLKGVDSTLKIQPAKLEDSAVYLCASSLGRRTVFSYEQYFGPGTRLTVT.

Of note for this clone: This may be a read error, as it is one base from a much larger clone. The genes are TRBV6-6 and TRBJ2-5; 11 bases fit TRBD2. Germline V CDR1 and CDR2: MNHNY, SVGAGI (reference sequence). V lost 5 bases and J lost 9; bases outside the gene matches: 14. The CDR3 sequence is 16 residues long. The DNA of the CDR3 is TGTGCCAGCAGTCGTACTAGCGGGAGAGGCGGTGAGGCCCAGTACTTC. Its translation is CASSRTSGRGGEAQYF.

V is TRBV7-3 and J is TRBJ2-1; TRBD2 might be the D (5 bases). The CDR3 spans 14 residues. V lost 1 base and J 1 base, leaving 5 bases between the germline ends. Germline CDR1 and CDR2: SGHTA and FQGTGA. CDR3 amino acids: CASSLSGSYNEQFF. Here the CDR3 DNA reads TGTGCCAGCAGCTTAAGCGGGTCCTACAATGAGCAGTTCTTC.

The chain combines TRBV6-1 with TRBJ1-1; D is ambiguous. The V end lost 4 bases, the J end lost 1 base, and 16 bases lay between the germline ends. CDR1 MNHNS and CDR2 SASEGT come from the germline V gene. The CDR3 loop spans 16 amino acids. CDR3 residues: CASSALGRRENTEAFF. CDR3 nucleotides: TGTGCCAGCAGTGCTTTGGGTCGACGGGAGAACACTGAAGCTTTCTTT.

The chain couples TRBV6-1 to TRBJ1-2; tentatively, D is TRBD1 (6 bases). Per the germline V gene, CDR1 is MNHNS and CDR2 is SASEGT. V shed 3 bases and J shed 6 bases, with 14 bases lying between them. This CDR3 contains 14 residues. The DNA of the CDR3 is TGTGCCAGCAGTGAGGTGGGGGCGCAAGATGGCTACACCTTC. Translated, it gives CASSEVGAQDGYTF.

The chain carries TRBV2 and TRBJ1-2; 7 bases are a match to TRBD1. Germline V gives CDR1 SNHLY, CDR2 FYNNEI. With 9 bases clipped from V and 3 bases from J, the junction kept 4 bases outside the gene matches. The CDR3 extends over 12 amino acids. The CDR3 coding sequence is TGTGCCAGTACAGGGGTTGACTATGGCTACACCTTC. Translation gives CASTGVDYGYTF.

The chain couples TRBV13 to TRBJ2-1; 10 positions agree with TRBD1. CDR1 and CDR2 (germline): PRHDT, FYEKMQ (reference sequence). CDR3 length: 17 residues. Trimming took 1 base from V and 4 from J; bases not matched to a gene: 7. The CDR3 loop is CASSLEGGTGDYNEQFF. Here the CDR3 DNA reads TGTGCCAGCAGCTTAGAGGGCGGGACAGGGGATTACAATGAGCAGTTCTTC.

This sequence joins TRBV19 and TRBJ1-6; 7 bases line up with TRBD1. V lost 5 bases, J lost 9 bases, and 4 bases stayed unmatched. Germline CDR1 LNHDA, CDR2 SQIVND (reference sequence). This CDR3 has 13 residues. This chain's CDR3 is CASSRQGGSPLHF. CDR3 nucleotide sequence: TGTGCCAGTAGTCGCCAGGGGGGTTCACCCCTCCACTTT.

The CDR3 reads CASKARDNGELFF. Here the CDR3 DNA reads TGCGCCAGCAAGGCCAGGGATAACGGGGAGCTGTTTTTT. This rearrangement joins TRBV5-1 to TRBJ2-2; maybe TRBD1 (5 bases). Germline values: CDR1 SGHRS, CDR2 YFSETQ. V shed 6 bases and J shed 7 bases, with 13 bases lying between them. This CDR3 spans 13 amino acids.

The chain couples TRBV29-1 to TRBJ2-1; the match to TRBD1 covers 7 bases. Trimming cost V 4 bases and J 4 bases; bases outside gene matches: 7. This CDR3 contains 14 residues. CDR1 SQVTM and CDR2 ANQGSEA come from the germline V gene. CDR3 bases: TGCAGCGTTGTTCGACAGGGCGATTACAATGAGCAGTTCTTC. It translates to CSVVRQGDYNEQFF.

The chain is built from TRBV2 and TRBJ1-5; 7 bases are a match to TRBD1. The CDR3 contains 15 residues. Germline CDR1 SNHLY, CDR2 FYNNEI. V lost 0 bases, J lost 6 bases, and 5 bases stayed unmatched. CDR3 DNA sequence: TGTGCCAGCAGTGAAGCATCGACAGGGTCTCAGCCCCAGCATTTT. Protein: CASSEASTGSQPQHF. Full variable domain (outside the CDR3, taken from reference TRBV2 and TRBJ1-5): EPEVTQTPSHQVTQMGQEVILRCVPISNHLYFYWYRQILGQKVEFLVSFYNNEISEKSEIFDDQFSVERPDGSNFTLKIRSTKLEDSAMYFCASSEASTGSQPQHFGDGTRLSIL.

V and J are TRBV11-1 and TRBJ2-7; perhaps TRBD1 as D (5 bases). V was shortened by 1 base and J by 4 bases, with 8 bases between the two germline ends. This CDR3 has 13 amino acids. Germline V gene lookup returns CDR1 SGHAT and CDR2 FQDESV (reference sequence). The CDR3 loop is CASSLGNRYEQYF. CDR3 DNA sequence: TGTGCCAGCAGCTTAGGAAACAGGTACGAGCAGTACTTC.

CDR3 DNA: TGTGCCAGCAGCTTAGCGCAGGGGGAATTTAATACGCAGTATTTT. Protein product: CASSLAQGEFNTQYF. V usage is TRBV7-9 and J usage is TRBJ2-3; 7 bases are shared with TRBD1. CDR3 size: 15 residues. Trimming removed 0 bases from V and 7 bases from J; junction bases left unmatched: 7. Germline CDR1 reads SEHNR; CDR2 reads FQNEAQ (reference sequence).

This clone has a handful of counts. This chain joins TRBV28 and TRBJ1-4; D is possibly TRBD1 (6 bases). This CDR3 contains 13 residues. Germline CDR1 reads MDHEN; CDR2 reads SYDVKM. The V gene lost 6 bases and the J gene lost 8 bases, with 13 bases spanning the gap. The CDR3 region is CASRGGASEKLFF. The CDR3 DNA is TGTGCCAGCAGAGGGGGGGCGAGCGAAAAACTGTTTTTT.

V gene TRBV27 combines with J gene TRBJ2-2; 8 nucleotides agree with TRBD1. There are 14 residues in the CDR3. Germline CDR1 and CDR2: MNHEY and SMNVEV (reference sequence). The junction had 8 bases not matched to a gene; V was cut back by 10 bases and J by 4 bases. The CDR3 DNA sequence: TGTGCCACCTGCCGGACAGGGAGCACCGGGGAGCTGTTTTTT. Its translation: CATCRTGSTGELFF.

The genes are TRBV30 and TRBJ1-6; unclear D gene. The germline V gene encodes CDR1 GTSNPN and CDR2 SVGIG (reference sequence). V gave up 1 base and J gave up 10 bases, with 11 bases separating them. The CDR3 sequence is 13 residues long. The CDR3 nucleotides are TGTGCCTGGAGTGGGGAGTTAGGATCACCCCTCCACTTT. Its translation: CAWSGELGSPLHF. Variable domain in full (rest from reference TRBV30 and TRBJ1-6): SQTIHQWPATLVQPVGSPLSLECTVEGTSNPNLYWYRQAAGRGLQLLFYSVGIGQISSEVPQNLSASRPQDRQFILSSKKLLLSDSGFYLCAWSGELGSPLHFGNGTRLTVT.

The genes are TRBV7-2 and TRBJ1-5; D remains unclear. Trimming stripped 1 base from V and 5 bases from J, with 6 bases between. Germline V CDR1 and CDR2: SGHTA, FQGNSA. The CDR3 is 13 residues long. The CDR3 nucleotides are TGTGCCAGCAGCTTAGATTCGGATCAGCCCCAGCATTTT. It yields the protein CASSLDSDQPQHF.

The chain uses TRBV29-1 and TRBJ2-7; 10 nucleotides agree with TRBD1. This CDR3 comprises 12 residues. The germline V gene has CDR1 SQVTM and CDR2 ANQGSEA. J was trimmed by 3 bases and V by 6 bases; bases with no gene match: 2. The CDR3 is CSVRDRGYEQYF. The CDR3 nucleotides read TGCAGCGTCCGGGACAGGGGCTACGAGCAGTACTTC.

J is TRBJ2-2 and V is TRBV4-3; 9 bases are shared with TRBD2. The CDR3 sequence is 18 residues long. With V trimmed by 1 base and J by 8 bases, 14 bases remained unmatched. The germline gives CDR1 LGHNA, CDR2 YSLEER. The CDR3 region is CASSQVTAAGGPPGELFF. The CDR3 nucleotides read TGCGCCAGCAGCCAAGTAACGGCGGCGGGAGGGCCACCGGGGGAGCTGTTTTTT.

This rearrangement joins TRBV6-4 to TRBJ1-4; TRBD1 matches 9 bases. The CDR3 extends over 15 amino acids. Trimming at V came to 6 bases and at J to 7 bases, leaving 9 bases not matched to a gene. Germline CDR1 reads MRHNA; CDR2 reads SNTAGT. CDR3 sequence reads: CASRDSQGAVEKLFF. In nucleotides, the CDR3 is TGTGCCAGCAGAGATTCACAGGGGGCGGTTGAAAAACTGTTTTTT.

The rearrangement links TRBV3-1 (or the pseudogene TRBV3-2) to TRBJ1-3, with a possible D match to TRBD1 (6 bases). The CDR3 has 16 amino acids. Germline assignment: CDR1 LGHDT and CDR2 YNNKEL (reference sequence). V was shortened by 3 bases and J by 1 base, with 13 bases between the two germline ends. The DNA for the CDR3 is TGTGCCAGCAGCCAGGAAGCCAGGGGATCTGGAAACACCATATATTTT. This sequence encodes CASSQEARGSGNTIYF.

This clone showed up just once. The rearrangement uses TRBV3-1 (or the pseudogene TRBV3-2) and TRBJ2-7; D uncertain. Germline V lookup: CDR1 LGHDT, CDR2 YNNKEL (reference sequence). Deletions cut 4 bases from V and 2 bases from J, with 9 bases between. This CDR3 spans 13 amino acids. DNA of the CDR3: TGTGCCAGCAGCCGAGGAGCAACCTACGAGCAGTACTTC. Its protein is CASSRGATYEQYF.

This chain links TRBV12-3 or TRBV12-4 with TRBJ1-2; the match to TRBD1 covers 7 bases. The CDR3 is 13 amino acids. Unmatched junction bases numbered 6, after V lost 6 bases and J lost 5 bases. In DNA form, the CDR3 reads TGTGCCAGCAGCCATGACAGGGTGTATGGCTACACCTTC. It codes for CASSHDRVYGYTF.

The chain carries TRBV30 and TRBJ1-6; 8 positions match TRBD1. V was pared by 6 bases and J by 5 bases, with 6 bases of the junction left unmatched. The CDR3 consists of 14 residues. Per germline, CDR1 GTSNPN and CDR2 SVGIG (reference sequence). The DNA for the CDR3 is TGTGCCTGTCACAAGGACAGGGATAATTCACCCCTCCACTTT. This translates into CACHKDRDNSPLHF.

This sequence joins TRBV7-9 and TRBJ2-2, with 11 bases lining up with TRBD1. The ends lost 5 bases at V and 4 bases at J; junction bases unmatched: 12. Germline V gives CDR1 SEHNR, CDR2 FQNEAQ (reference sequence). The CDR3 is 18 amino acids. CDR3 residues: CASSATGTGGPFTGELFF. In DNA form, the CDR3 reads TGTGCCAGCAGCGCAACCGGGACAGGGGGACCGTTCACCGGGGAGCTGTTTTTT.